Given below is one T cell receptor (beta chain) in context. This entry comes from a study of blood T cell repertoires in COVID-19. Whole-study context: The study drew acute and convalescent COVID-19 samples from the United States, Italy and Spain. T cells, B-cell-depleted T cells, or PBMCs provided the cDNA or gDNA that served as material.

Libraries were prepared by immunoSEQ multiplex PCR; TCRdb keeps only in-frame clonotypes and omits some of them. The sample consists of approximately 230,000 clones, 88% of them appearing once. CDR1 and CDR2 from the germline V gene are LNHDA and SQIVND (reference sequence). There are 17 residues in the CDR3. V was trimmed by 2 bases and J by 4 bases, leaving 18 bases between them. The receptor comes from a woman aged 45 to 65 with acute COVID-19. Material for sequencing was PBMCs or T cells enriched from blood (not recorded which). The chain combines TRBV19 with TRBJ1-5; the D gene is possibly TRBD1 (6 bases). CDR3 coding DNA: TGTGCCAGTAGTATATGGCGGGGGCCGGGCCCAAATCAGCCCCAGCATTTT. Translated, it gives CASSIWRGPGPNQPQHF.